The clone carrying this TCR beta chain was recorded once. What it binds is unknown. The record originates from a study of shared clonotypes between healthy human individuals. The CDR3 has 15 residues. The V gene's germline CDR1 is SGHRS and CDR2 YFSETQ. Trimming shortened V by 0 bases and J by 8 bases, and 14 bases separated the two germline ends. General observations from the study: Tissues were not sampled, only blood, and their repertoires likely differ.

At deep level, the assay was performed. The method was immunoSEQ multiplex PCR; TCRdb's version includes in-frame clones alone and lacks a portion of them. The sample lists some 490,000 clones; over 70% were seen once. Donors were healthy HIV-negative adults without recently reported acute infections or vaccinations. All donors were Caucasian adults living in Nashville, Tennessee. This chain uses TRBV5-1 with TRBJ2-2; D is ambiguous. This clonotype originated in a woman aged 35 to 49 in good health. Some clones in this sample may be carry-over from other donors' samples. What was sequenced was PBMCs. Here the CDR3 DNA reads TGCGCCAGCAGCTTGGTGGGCACCCTAACTGGGGAGCTGTTTTTT. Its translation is CASSLVGTLTGELFF.